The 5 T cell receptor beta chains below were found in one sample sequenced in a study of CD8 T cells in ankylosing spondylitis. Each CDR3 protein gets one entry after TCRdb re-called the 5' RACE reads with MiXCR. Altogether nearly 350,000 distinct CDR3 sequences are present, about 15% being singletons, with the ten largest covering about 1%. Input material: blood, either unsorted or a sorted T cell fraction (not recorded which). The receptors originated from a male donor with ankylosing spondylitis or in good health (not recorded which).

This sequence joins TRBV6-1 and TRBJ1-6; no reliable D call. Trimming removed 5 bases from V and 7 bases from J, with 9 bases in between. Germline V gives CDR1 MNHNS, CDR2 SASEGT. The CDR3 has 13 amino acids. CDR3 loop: CASSRAANSPLHF. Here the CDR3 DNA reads TGTGCCAGCAGTAGGGCAGCGAATTCACCCCTCCACTTT.

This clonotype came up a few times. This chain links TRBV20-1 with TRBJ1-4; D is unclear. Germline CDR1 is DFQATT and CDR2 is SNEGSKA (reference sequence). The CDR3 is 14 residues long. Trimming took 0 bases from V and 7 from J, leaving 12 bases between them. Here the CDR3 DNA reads TGCAGTGCTAGAGAGGGGATACGGTCTGAAAAACTGTTTTTT. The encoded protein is CSAREGIRSEKLFF.

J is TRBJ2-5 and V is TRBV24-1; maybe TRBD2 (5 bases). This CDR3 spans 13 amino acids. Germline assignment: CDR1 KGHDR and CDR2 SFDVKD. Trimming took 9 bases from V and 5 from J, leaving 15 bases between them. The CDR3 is CATAEASAETQYF. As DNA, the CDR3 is TGTGCCACCGCGGAGGCCTCGGCGGAGACCCAGTACTTC.

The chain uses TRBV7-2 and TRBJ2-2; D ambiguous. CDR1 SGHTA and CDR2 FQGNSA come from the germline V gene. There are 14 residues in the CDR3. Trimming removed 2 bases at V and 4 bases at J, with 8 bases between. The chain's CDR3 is CASSLLRSTGELFF. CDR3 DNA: TGTGCCAGCAGCTTATTACGAAGCACCGGGGAGCTGTTTTTT.

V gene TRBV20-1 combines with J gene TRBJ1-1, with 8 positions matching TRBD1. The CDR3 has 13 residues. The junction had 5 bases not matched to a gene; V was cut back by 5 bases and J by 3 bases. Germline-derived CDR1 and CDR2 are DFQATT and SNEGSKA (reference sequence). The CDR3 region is CSALAGGYTEAFF. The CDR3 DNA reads TGCAGTGCTTTAGCAGGGGGCTACACTGAAGCTTTCTTT.